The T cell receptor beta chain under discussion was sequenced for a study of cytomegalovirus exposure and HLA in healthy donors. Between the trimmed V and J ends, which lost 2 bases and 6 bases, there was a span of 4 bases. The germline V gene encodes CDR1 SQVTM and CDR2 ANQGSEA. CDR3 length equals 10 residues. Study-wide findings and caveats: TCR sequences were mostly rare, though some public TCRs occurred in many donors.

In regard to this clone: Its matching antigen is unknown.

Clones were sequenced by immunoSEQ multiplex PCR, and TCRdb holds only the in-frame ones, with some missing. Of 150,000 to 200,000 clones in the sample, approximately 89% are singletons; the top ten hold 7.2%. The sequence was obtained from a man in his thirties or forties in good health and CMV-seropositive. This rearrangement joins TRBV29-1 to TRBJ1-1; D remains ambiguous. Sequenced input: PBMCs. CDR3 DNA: TGCAGCGTTGAAACGGCTGAAGCTTTCTTT. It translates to CSVETAEAFF.